Below, 20 T cell receptor beta chains from the same sample are listed, as sequenced in a study of cytomegalovirus exposure and HLA in healthy donors. This PCR relied on a set of 60 Vbeta primers and 13 Jbeta primers. Only in-frame clones appear in the TCRdb table, and some are missing; sequencing was by immunoSEQ multiplex PCR. This table holds about 230,000 clones, 77% found once. Sequenced sample: PBMCs. The receptors derive from a woman aged 60 to 75 in good health and CMV-seropositive.

The chain carries TRBV19 and TRBJ2-1; TRBD2 agrees at 10 bases. This CDR3 is built from 15 residues. Germline V gene lookup returns CDR1 LNHDA and CDR2 SQIVND (reference sequence). V gave up 9 bases and J gave up 10 bases; unmatched junction bases: 15. The CDR3 protein is CASRLNGISGREQFF. The CDR3 DNA sequence: TGTGCCAGCAGACTCAACGGGATTAGCGGGAGGGAGCAGTTCTTC.

The CDR3 DNA is TGCGCCAGCAGCTTGGCGCATCAGGGGACTGAAGCTTTCTTT. This gives the protein CASSLAHQGTEAFF. The chain links TRBV5-1 to TRBJ1-1, with D possibly TRBD1 on 6 matching bases. The CDR3 runs to 14 residues. Germline V gives CDR1 SGHRS, CDR2 YFSETQ. Trimming took off 0 bases at V and 5 bases at J, with 11 bases between the two ends.

In this sample, this clone turned up a few times. The rearrangement uses TRBV30 and TRBJ1-5; no definite D call. Germline CDR1 is GTSNPN and CDR2 is SVGIG (reference sequence). This CDR3 is built from 13 residues. V shed 3 bases and J shed 4 bases, with 10 bases lying between them. CDR3 coding DNA: TGTGCCTGGAGCCGGGCGGGGAATCAGCCCCAGCATTTT. Encoded protein: CAWSRAGNQPQHF.

The V gene is TRBV4-3, the J gene TRBJ1-2; D is uncertain. The germline V gene encodes CDR1 LGHNA and CDR2 YSLEER. V was clipped by 0 bases and J by 2 bases, with 10 bases between them. The CDR3 is 15 residues long. The CDR3 DNA is TGCGCCAGCAGCCAAGATCGAGCGGAGAACTATGGCTACACCTTC. Amino acid sequence: CASSQDRAENYGYTF.

This clone has more than one count but fewer than ten. The V call is TRBV21-1, the J call TRBJ2-1; the D segment call TRBD2 is taken from the table without a DNA check. TRBV21-1 counts as a pseudogene. This CDR3 spans 13 amino acids. CDR3 in amino acids: CASREGRFHEQFF. The CDR3 region has the DNA TGTGCCAGCAGGGAGGGCCGTTTCCATGAGCAGTTCTTC.

This sequence joins TRBV19 and TRBJ2-3; D is perhaps TRBD2 (6 bases). Germline assignment: CDR1 LNHDA and CDR2 SQIVND (reference sequence). V was trimmed by 6 bases and J by 5 bases, leaving 18 bases between them. The CDR3 is 15 residues long. CDR3 nucleotide sequence: TGTGCCAGTAGACTCGCGGGACGCCTACGAGATACGCAGTATTTT. Residues: CASRLAGRLRDTQYF.

The gene calls are TRBV5-4 and TRBJ1-6, with D perhaps TRBD1 (6 bases). The V end lost 1 base, the J end lost 4 bases, and 9 bases lay between the germline ends. CDR1 and CDR2 (germline): SGHNT, YYREEE (reference sequence). There are 15 residues in the CDR3. The CDR3, as DNA: TGTGCCAGCAGCTTGACAGGACAGTATAATTCACCCCTCCACTTT. Its translation is CASSLTGQYNSPLHF.

This clone was recorded a few times. The chain uses TRBV5-6 and TRBJ1-1, with D maybe TRBD1 (5 bases). Germline loops: CDR1 SGHDT, CDR2 YYEEEE. Trimming pared 4 bases from V and 3 bases from J, leaving 19 bases between. CDR3 length equals 16 residues. CDR3 DNA sequence: TGTGCCAGCAGCGTCGCAGCGTCAGGAGGGGACACTGAAGCTTTCTTT. Amino acids: CASSVAASGGDTEAFF.

Turning to this clone: The sample carries other DNA sequences with the same CDR3. This chain uses TRBV23-1 with TRBJ2-7, with TRBD2 as a possible D gene (6 bases). TRBV23-1 is flagged as an ORF with uncertain function. This CDR3 has 15 residues. V was shortened by 0 bases and J by 6 bases, with 15 bases between the two germline ends. CDR3 nucleotides: TGCGCCAGCAGTCAATCGTCCCCCCTCGGGGGCGAGCAGTACTTC. Its protein is CASSQSSPLGGEQYF.

The chain combines TRBV12-5 with TRBJ1-5; D unresolved. V lost 3 bases, J lost 7 bases, and 7 bases lay in between. Germline V lookup: CDR1 LGHNT, CDR2 FRNRAP. The length of the CDR3 is 12 residues. CDR3: CASGFPLQPQHF. CDR3 sequence (DNA): TGTGCTAGTGGTTTCCCTTTGCAGCCCCAGCATTTT.

The chain links TRBV11-1 to TRBJ2-3; TRBD1 might be the D (6 bases). V lost 5 bases to trimming and J lost 0 bases, with 12 bases between them. The germline V gene has CDR1 SGHAT and CDR2 FQDESV (reference sequence). There are 15 residues in the CDR3. CDR3 DNA: TGTGCCAGCAGCCTGTCGACAGGTAGCACAGATACGCAGTATTTT. Its protein product is CASSLSTGSTDTQYF.

This clone showed up just once. The gene calls are TRBV6-1 and TRBJ2-5, with 7 bases identical to TRBD1. The CDR3 extends over 15 amino acids. CDR1 MNHNS and CDR2 SASEGT come from the germline V gene. V trimming: 4 bases; J trimming: 5 bases; junction bases outside the gene matches: 10. The CDR3 reads CASSGTGVRMETQYF. CDR3 sequence (DNA): TGTGCCAGCAGTGGCACAGGGGTGAGAATGGAGACCCAGTACTTC.

The chain recombines TRBV10-3 with TRBJ1-1, with TRBD1 matching over 10 bases. CDR3 size: 14 residues. Per germline, CDR1 ENHRY and CDR2 SYGVKD. V trimming: 8 bases; J trimming: 1 base; junction bases outside the gene matches: 4. The CDR3, as DNA: TGTGCCATCGGGACAGGGGTCCAGAACACTGAAGCTTTCTTT. Translated: CAIGTGVQNTEAFF.

The chain combines TRBV7-2 with TRBJ2-1, with 9 nucleotides matching TRBD2. The CDR3 contains 15 residues. In germline, CDR1 is SGHTA, CDR2 FQGNSA. J gave up 10 bases and V 4 bases, and 11 bases lay outside the gene matches. CDR3: CASSSRQGGRGEQFF. CDR3 DNA sequence: TGTGCCAGCAGCTCTCGGCAGGGCGGGAGGGGAGAGCAGTTCTTC.

This clone has more than one count but fewer than ten. The V call is TRBV10-1, the J call TRBJ1-1, with D possibly matching TRBD1 (6 bases). The CDR3 extends over 15 amino acids. CDR1 and CDR2 from the germline V gene are WNHNN and SYGVQD (reference sequence). Trimming shortened V by 9 bases and J by 0 bases, and 17 bases separated the two germline ends. The CDR3 sequence is CARLYPGHLNTEAFF. The CDR3, as DNA: TGCGCCAGGTTATATCCGGGACACCTGAACACTGAAGCTTTCTTT.

The chain carries TRBV19 and TRBJ2-7; 7 nucleotides agree with TRBD1. Germline CDR1 is LNHDA and CDR2 is SQIVND (reference sequence). This CDR3 comprises 14 residues. V gave up 2 bases and J gave up 2 bases; unmatched junction bases: 3. In DNA form, the CDR3 reads TGTGCCAGTAGTATATCCGGGACAGCCTACGAGCAGTACTTC. It is translated as CASSISGTAYEQYF.

V and J are TRBV29-1 and TRBJ2-5; 12 bases line up with TRBD2. The length of the CDR3 is 14 residues. V was pared by 5 bases and J by 5 bases, with 6 bases of the junction left unmatched. Germline assignment: CDR1 SQVTM and CDR2 ANQGSEA. In DNA form, the CDR3 reads TGCAGCGTTCGAGGACTAGCGGGGTGGGAGACCCAGTACTTC. This sequence encodes CSVRGLAGWETQYF.

The CDR3 here is CASSEGGATNEKLFF. CDR3 nucleotide sequence: TGTGCCAGCAGTGAAGGAGGAGCTACTAATGAAAAACTGTTTTTT. The gene calls are TRBV6-1 and TRBJ1-4; D is ambiguous. Germline assignment: CDR1 MNHNS and CDR2 SASEGT. V dropped 1 base and J dropped 2 bases, with 8 bases sitting between them. The CDR3 sequence is 15 residues long.

The chain carries TRBV6-1 and TRBJ2-7; the match to TRBD1 covers 8 bases. Per germline, CDR1 MNHNS and CDR2 SASEGT. CDR3 length: 13 residues. With V trimmed by 6 bases and J by 5 bases, 6 bases remained unmatched. CDR3 protein: CASSIRTGNEQYF. In DNA form, the CDR3 reads TGTGCCAGCAGCATAAGGACAGGGAACGAGCAGTACTTC.

This clone showed up just once. The chain joins TRBV5-1 to TRBJ2-6; TRBD2 matches at 8 bases. V lost 0 bases, J lost 2 bases, and 4 bases stayed unmatched. Germline V gene sequence: CDR1 SGHRS, CDR2 YFSETQ. The CDR3 runs to 17 residues. The CDR3 protein is CASSLGGGLAGANVLTF. In DNA form, the CDR3 reads TGCGCCAGCAGCTTGGGCGGGGGGTTAGCTGGGGCCAACGTCCTGACTTTC.